Sequencing of this TCR beta chain was carried out in a study of T-cell reconstitution after alpha-beta-depleted transplantation in children. Using unique molecular identifiers, the investigators prepared the TCRbeta library. MiXCR, applied by TCRdb to the PCR reads, yields one record per CDR3 protein. The sample shows around 700,000 distinct CDR3 sequences, approximately 14% of them seen only once. This clonotype was seen only a few times. CDR3 length: 11 amino acids. Germline V gene lookup returns CDR1 SQVTM and CDR2 ANQGSEA. Between the trimmed V and J ends, which lost 5 bases and 5 bases, there was a span of 9 bases.

This TCR came from a girl aged 2 to 10 with congenital amegakaryocytic thrombocytopenia, due to receive a stem cell transplant. V usage is TRBV29-1 and J usage is TRBJ2-5; weak D call: TRBD2 (6 bases). Sample: PBMCs, taken before TCRalphabeta/CD19-depleted stem cell transplant. The CDR3 DNA reads TGCAGCGTTAGACGGGAGGAGACCCAGTACTTC. Amino acids: CSVRREETQYF.